A selection of T cell receptor beta chains follows, all from one sample in a study of OX40 agonist ivuxolimab in advanced cancers. Some clones are missing from TCRdb's copy, which holds only in-frame ones; the method was immunoSEQ multiplex PCR. The sample records approximately 74,000 clones, 90% being singletons. Material: CD4+ or CD8+ T cells sorted from blood, obtained in a trial of the OX40 agonist ivuxolimab. The receptors derive from an adult with an advanced solid tumor such as melanoma, head and neck, liver or kidney cancer. CDR3s include the opening cysteine and the closing phenylalanine or tryptophan. The D gene is left open where the match is weak. Rows give clone size only sometimes, using once, few, many, or a class for an expanded clone.

J gene,CDR3 length,D gene,clone size,V gene,CDR3 protein,CDR3 DNA
TRBJ2-1,17,TRBD2,few,TRBV27,CASSLEVAGVPYNEQFF,TGTGCCAGCAGTTTGGAAGTCGCGGGAGTCCCCTACAATGAGCAGTTCTTC
TRBJ2-7,15,TRBD2,.,TRBV28,CASSLPSGITGEQYF,TGTGCCAGCAGTTTGCCTAGCGGGATCACCGGCGAGCAGTACTTC
TRBJ1-4,16,.,.,TRBV6-5,CASSYSPGRSVEKLFF,TGTGCCAGCAGTTACTCCCCGGGACGTTCTGTTGAAAAACTGTTTTTT
TRBJ2-1,10,.,.,TRBV20-1,CVFGELEQFF,TGCGTTTTCGGGGAACTTGAGCAGTTCTTC
TRBJ2-1,16,.,.,TRBV21-1,CASSKRFLAGADEQFF,TGTGCCAGCAGCAAGAGGTTCCTAGCGGGAGCCGATGAGCAGTTCTTC
TRBJ2-5,14,.,.,TRBV7-9,CASSLTQTRETQYF,TGTGCCAGCAGCTTAACACAGACGAGAGAGACCCAGTACTTC
TRBJ2-5,13,.,.,TRBV5-1,CASSLQVQETQYF,TGCGCCAGCAGCTTGCAAGTTCAAGAGACCCAGTACTTC
TRBJ1-6,15,TRBD1,.,TRBV4-2,CASSYGTGDNSPLHF,TGTGCCAGCAGCTATGGGACAGGGGATAATTCACCCCTCCACTTT
TRBJ2-7,14,.,.,TRBV5-4,CASSLDPGAYEQYF,TGTGCCAGCAGCTTGGATCCAGGGGCCTACGAGCAGTACTTC
TRBJ2-5,14,.,.,TRBV2,CASSPFGTKETQYF,TGTGCCAGCAGTCCTTTTGGTACAAAAGAGACCCAGTACTTC
TRBJ2-1,11,.,.,TRBV28,CASSFAIEQFF,TGTGCCAGCAGTTTTGCCATTGAGCAGTTCTTC
TRBJ2-3,12,.,.,TRBV2,CASSLLGDTQYF,TGTGCCAGCAGTCTCCTGGGCGATACGCAGTATTTT
TRBJ2-5,12,.,.,TRBV6-6,CASRAGQETQYF,TGTGCCAGCAGGGCGGGGCAAGAGACCCAGTACTTC
TRBJ2-6,12,.,.,TRBV11-2,CASSSGANVLTF,TGTGCCAGCAGCTCTGGGGCCAACGTCCTGACTTTC
TRBJ1-3,14,.,.,TRBV19,CASSSLGVGNTIYF,TGTGCCAGTAGTTCCCTGGGGGTCGGAAACACCATATATTTT
TRBJ2-5,15,TRBD1,once,TRBV5-4,CASSLEGGGQETQYF,TGTGCCAGCAGCTTGGAAGGGGGCGGGCAAGAGACCCAGTACTTC
TRBJ2-3,14,TRBD2,.,TRBV5-1,CASKAGGNTDTQYF,TGCGCCAGCAAAGCGGGAGGGAACACAGATACGCAGTATTTT
TRBJ2-1,15,.,.,TRBV5-5,CASSLSASSYNEQFF,TGTGCCAGCAGCTTGTCGGCTAGCTCCTACAATGAGCAGTTCTTC